The 15 T cell receptor beta chains in this list originate from one sample, sequenced in a study of cytomegalovirus exposure and HLA in healthy donors listed by TCRdb under 2017. Library preparation used the immunoSEQ multiplex PCR assay. A mixture of 60 forward primers for TCR Vbeta segments and 13 reverse primers for TCR Jbeta segments was used in the multiplex PCR. The table was pulled from immuneACCESS by TCRdb, which kept in-frame rearrangements only. Such tables lose some clones; where checked, under half of the loss comes from unresolved V genes, and the rest has no known cause. A total of about 86,000 clones appear in this sample, roughly 79% of them only once. Nearly 6% of the sample is in the top ten clones. What was sequenced was PBMCs. The receptors derive from a female donor in good health and CMV-seronegative.

This clone came up once. V gene TRBV5-1 combines with J gene TRBJ2-5; 8 bases line up with TRBD2. The CDR3 has 13 amino acids. From germline, CDR1 is SGHRS and CDR2 YFSETQ. After removal of 3 bases from V and 4 bases from J, the junction contained 2 bases not matched to a gene. The CDR3 loop is CASSSGGPETQYF. In DNA, the CDR3 is TGCGCCAGCAGCTCGGGGGGGCCAGAGACCCAGTACTTC.

The chain employs TRBV28 and TRBJ2-3; 12 nucleotides line up with TRBD2. Germline assignment: CDR1 MDHEN and CDR2 SYDVKM. The CDR3 runs to 12 residues. J lost 5 bases, V lost 9 bases, and 0 bases had no gene match. The CDR3 protein is CARTSGGDTQYF. The CDR3 DNA reads as TGTGCCAGGACTAGCGGGGGAGATACGCAGTATTTT.

This chain uses TRBV9 with TRBJ2-7, with 8 nucleotides matching TRBD1. This CDR3 is built from 13 residues. Trimming took 2 bases from V and 7 from J; bases not matched to a gene: 5. Germline V gene lookup returns CDR1 SGDLS and CDR2 YYNGEE. The CDR3 reads CASSVRTGTEQYF. In nucleotides, the CDR3 is TGTGCCAGCAGCGTTAGGACAGGGACGGAGCAGTACTTC.

V usage is TRBV29-1 and J usage is TRBJ2-1, with TRBD2 matching 13 bases. The CDR3 totals 14 residues. V gave up 6 bases and J gave up 10 bases; unmatched junction bases: 9. Germline assignment: CDR1 SQVTM and CDR2 ANQGSEA. The CDR3 protein is CSVSGTSGKPEQFF. CDR3 DNA: TGCAGCGTCTCCGGGACTAGCGGGAAGCCCGAGCAGTTCTTC.

The chain carries TRBV27 and TRBJ2-5, with TRBD2 matching 15 bases. V lost 3 bases and J lost 2; bases outside the gene matches: 4. Germline CDR1 and CDR2: MNHEY and SMNVEV (reference sequence). The CDR3 runs to 17 residues. Written as DNA, the CDR3 is TGTGCCAGCAGTTTTCGGACTAGCGGGAGGGGGCAAGAGACCCAGTACTTC. Translating gives CASSFRTSGRGQETQYF.

The gene calls are TRBV6-6 and TRBJ1-1; D perhaps matches TRBD1 (5 bases). Deletions cut 6 bases from V and 0 bases from J, with 11 bases between. In germline, CDR1 is MNHNY, CDR2 SVGAGI (reference sequence). The CDR3 spans 14 residues. CDR3 in amino acids: CASSDSLMNTEAFF. The CDR3 nucleotides read TGTGCCAGCAGCGACAGCCTCATGAACACTGAAGCTTTCTTT.

The chain couples TRBV5-1 to TRBJ2-1, with 13 bases that match TRBD2. CDR1 SGHRS and CDR2 YFSETQ come from the germline V gene. The CDR3 runs to 15 residues. V was pared by 0 bases and J by 10 bases, with 4 bases of the junction left unmatched. The CDR3 nucleotides read TGCGCCAGCAGCTTGGGACTAGCGGGAGGAGGGGAGCAGTTCTTC. Amino acids: CASSLGLAGGGEQFF.

The V and J genes are TRBV19 and TRBJ1-1; D unclear. The V end lost 5 bases, the J end lost 4 bases, and 11 bases lay between the germline ends. The CDR3 extends over 13 amino acids. CDR1 LNHDA and CDR2 SQIVND come from the germline V gene (reference sequence). In DNA, the CDR3 is TGTGCCAGTAGTTTCCGGGAAGGCACTGAAGCTTTCTTT. This gives the protein CASSFREGTEAFF.

The rearrangement links TRBV11-3 to TRBJ2-2, with a tentative D call TRBD1 (5 bases). The V and J ends lost 2 bases and 6 bases respectively, with 10 bases between them. Germline CDR1 and CDR2: SGHNT and YENEEA. This CDR3 is 14 amino acids long. CDR3 bases: TGTGCCAGCAGCTTATCAGGGATGCCCGGGGAGCTGTTTTTT. This encodes CASSLSGMPGELFF. Looking up the rest from reference TRBV11-3 and TRBJ2-2 gives the full variable domain: EAGVVQSPRYKIIEKKQPVAFWCNPISGHNTLYWYLQNLGQGPELLIRYENEEAVDDSQLPKDRFSAERLKGVDSTLKIQPAELGDSAVYLCASSLSGMPGELFFGEGSRLTVL.

The sample holds one count of this clone. V is TRBV10-3 and J is TRBJ2-7; a weak D match, TRBD1 (8 bases). CDR1 is ENHRY, CDR2 SYGVKD, per germline. The CDR3 is made up of 15 amino acids. V gave up 1 base and J gave up 5 bases, with 15 bases separating them. CDR3 sequence: CAISELSTGGDEQYF. CDR3 DNA sequence: TGTGCCATCAGTGAGTTGTCTACAGGGGGGGACGAGCAGTACTTC.

The chain has TRBV6-5 and TRBJ2-7, with 9 bases lining up with TRBD1. With 2 bases clipped from V and 3 bases from J, the junction kept 8 bases outside the gene matches. Germline V gives CDR1 MNHEY, CDR2 SVGAGI. The CDR3 consists of 16 residues. CDR3 sequence reads: CASSYDRDRAYYEQYF. For the CDR3, the DNA is TGTGCCAGCAGTTACGACCGGGACAGGGCCTACTACGAGCAGTACTTC.

The rearrangement joins TRBV7-9 to TRBJ2-5, with no clear D. There are 14 residues in the CDR3. Germline CDR1 reads SEHNR; CDR2 reads FQNEAQ (reference sequence). V lost 1 base to trimming and J lost 4 bases, with 10 bases between them. Written as DNA, the CDR3 is TGTGCCAGCAGCTTAGTTGGTGGTAGAGAGACCCAGTACTTC. Protein sequence: CASSLVGGRETQYF.

The rearrangement uses TRBV5-4 and TRBJ2-3, with 8 bases that match TRBD2. Germline CDR1 reads SGHNT; CDR2 reads YYREEE (reference sequence). V shed 0 bases and J 2 bases; nucleotides not matched to a gene: 8. The CDR3 has 17 amino acids. For the CDR3, the DNA is TGTGCCAGCAGCTTGGCCGGCGGGGGGCCCCCCACAGATACGCAGTATTTT. Protein sequence: CASSLAGGGPPTDTQYF.

V gene TRBV27 combines with J gene TRBJ1-6; TRBD1 matches at 8 bases. CDR3 size: 16 residues. CDR1 and CDR2 from the germline V gene are MNHEY and SMNVEV (reference sequence). Trimming took 3 bases from V and 3 from J; bases not matched to a gene: 4. The CDR3 protein is CASSFQGANYNSPLHF. Written as DNA, the CDR3 is TGTGCCAGCAGTTTTCAGGGGGCCAACTATAATTCACCCCTCCACTTT.

The chain has TRBV5-8 and TRBJ1-6; D remains ambiguous. From germline, CDR1 is SGHTS and CDR2 YDEGEE. Trimming shortened V by 0 bases and J by 6 bases, and 7 bases separated the two germline ends. The CDR3 is 14 residues long. This CDR3 reads CASSLAVLNSPLHF. The CDR3 DNA sequence: TGTGCCAGCAGCTTGGCCGTACTTAATTCACCCCTCCACTTT.